The present T cell receptor (beta chain) was sequenced within a study of cytomegalovirus exposure and HLA in healthy donors (dated by TCRdb to the late 2010s). Broadly, across the study: According to an earlier analysis of several hundred of the donors, some 180 million T cells yielded 117 million unique TCR beta sequences and approximately 300 Gb of sequence data. In the later analysis, no new phenotypic data were used to find candidate immune exposures; instead, reliance was placed on TCR beta sequences and their occurrence across donors. An earlier analysis of approximately 630 of the donors applied high-throughput TCR beta sequencing to assess whether each TCR beta V gene segment acted as functional or pseudogenic. To predict cytomegalovirus infection status, the study combined high-throughput TCR immunosequencing, statistical association of individual TCRs with disease status, and machine learning. Along with the approximately 700-subject first cohort, a separate validation cohort of 120 different subjects was used. All discovery cohort repertoires had been generated on a single sequencing platform. The study aimed to test whether signatures of past pathogen exposure could be identified by cataloging public T cell receptors. A later analysis re-examined previously published TCR beta repertoires from roughly 650 donors and added high-resolution HLA genotyping to investigate patterns of TCR occurrence. In a later genetic analysis, genome-wide SNP genotypes for about 65% of the roughly 670 donors were used, and that subset was treated as a discovery cohort. Because of strong linkage in the cohort, five DR-DQ haplotypes were treated as single units for association and clustering. Alongside the repertoire data, information on donor age, sex, ethnicity and CMV serostatus was compiled. Both class I and class II loci were covered by HLA typing, at four-digit resolution. Among the roughly 400 genotyped donors, about 85% belonged to the genetic ancestry cluster associated with self-reported Caucasian donors. Typing coverage varied by locus: roughly 629-630 donors for A, B, C, DRB1 and DQB1; approximately 560 for DQA1; around 570 for DPA1; some 470 for DPB1. Across 398 genotyped donors of the cohort, an average of about 240,000 unique TCR beta nucleotide sequences per donor were sequenced, and around 20% of those sequences were non-productive. Using immunosequencing, the study profiled T cell repertoires from some 670 subjects and related those repertoires to cytomegalovirus serostatus. An early release covering roughly 600 HLA-typed donors comprised approximately 290 gigabases of sequencing data and tens of millions of unique TCR sequences.

A remark on this clone: It has no known antigen specificity. No base quality information exists; no much larger clone differs at one position.

The investigation overall reported the following: Presence/absence analyses assumed roughly uniform sequencing depth across donors, an assumption that may not hold. A further reported finding was that TCR beta sequences accurately predicted the HLA-A and HLA-B alleles for most subjects in the first cohort. A group of highly shared sequence variants was considered likely to be a technical artifact of the sequencing pipeline. An earlier analysis of approximately 570 of the donors showed that most TCR beta V segments appeared in productive rearrangements either about 87% or about 30% of the time, which broadly matched IMGT annotations. A later analysis associated 15,000 to 20,000 TCR beta sequences with specific HLA alleles at a false discovery rate of 0.05. The cohort was sequenced for TCR beta chains only, and without alpha or paired-chain data the features that could be detected were limited. Some IMGT-functional V segments, including TRBV6-2 and TRBV6-3, could not be distinguished by the 87-base-pair reads and were therefore excluded. When HLA alleles, especially DR and DQ, strongly co-occurred, attributing TCR associations to individual alleles was difficult. In a later analysis, TCR association rates were found to vary across HLA loci, with the most associated TCRs seen for DRB1 alleles and the fewest for HLA-C alleles. The authors suggested that the approach could potentially be generalized to other disease states and immunological phenotypes. Across donors, most TCR sequences were observed very rarely, whereas some public TCRs were present in many individuals. In vitro tests confirmed that a few of the cytomegalovirus-associated TCR beta chains recognize cytomegalovirus antigens. Most CMV-associated TCR beta chains appeared to be HLA-restricted in a later analysis, and the HLA associations seemed to be driven largely by CMV exposure. Correlated functional status among segregating V segments might reflect linkage disequilibrium, but an unknown experimental factor could not be ruled out. In both the original and validation cohorts, the classifier was reported to diagnose cytomegalovirus status with high specificity and sensitivity. V-gene and J-gene trimming of TCR beta chains was associated with a missense DCLRE1C variant in a later genetic analysis, and the association was replicated in an independent cohort. The earlier analysis of 587 of the donors excluded seventeen rarely observed V segments, including chromosome 9 orphons, because counts were too low. CMV serostatus was the only immune exposure information available for the cohort. A later analysis found that HLA-associated TCR beta chains were more clonally expanded and had lower generation probabilities than equally common non-associated chains. According to a later analysis, parvovirus B19, influenza, CMV and Epstein-Barr virus appeared linked to several top co-occurrence clusters. In the study, about 150 TCR beta chains were listed as associated with cytomegalovirus. Because HLA typing was unavailable for some donors at each locus, only the typed subset was used in association tests. In a later genetic analysis, fewer N-insertions in productive TCRs were reported among donors in an Asian-associated ancestry cluster than the roughly 670-donor mean.

The cohort comprised some 680 healthy bone marrow donors. Cohort members were all nominally healthy when sampled, although unrecorded immune exposures were likely present. The donor was CMV seropositive and was included in the group of about 290 seropositive cohort members. Each donor provided a peripheral blood sample, and peripheral blood mononuclear cells were used for TCR beta sequencing. Genomic DNA extraction from the blood cell samples was performed with the Qiagen DNeasy Blood Extraction Kit. The library was produced with the immunoSEQ multiplex PCR assay. For the multiplex PCR, a mixture combining 60 forward primers for TCR Vbeta segments and 13 reverse primers for TCR Jbeta segments was used. The CDR3 region of rearranged TCR beta genes was amplified from genomic DNA with a multiplex PCR assay. Amplified TCR beta libraries were sequenced as 87-base-pair reads on the Illumina HiSeq System. The study's processing was this. A later analysis counted approximately 76 million unique TCR beta chains across the 666 repertoires, and some 11 million of these chains were shared by at least two donors. A nearest-neighbor algorithm error-corrected the raw reads and collapsed the reads into unique sequences, merging closely related sequences to remove PCR and sequencing errors. Alignment of CDR3 sequences to IMGT reference sequences was used to assign V, D and J gene segments. For a sequence to be retained, a match of at least six nucleotides was required to both a V gene segment and a J gene segment. Rearrangements were classified as productive when the CDR3 lacked stop codons and remained in frame with V and J, and all other rearrangements were classified as non-productive. Following IMGT convention, CDR3 was defined as the stretch from the second conserved V-encoded cysteine up to the conserved J-encoded phenylalanine. The earlier analysis of about 610 of the donors excluded sequences that lacked an unambiguous match to a single V gene segment. In an earlier analysis of approximately 550 of the donors, V segments were called functional above 56.7% productive rearrangements and were called segregating when the between-donor standard deviation exceeded 5%. A statistical classification framework was built for diagnosing cytomegalovirus status from the catalog of TCR beta chain sequences. A later analysis assigned V and J genes by comparing TCR nucleotide sequences with IMGT/GENE-DB human TR gene sequences. In a later analysis, CDR3 sequences and most-parsimonious VDJ recombination scenarios were assigned using the TCRdist pipeline. In a later analysis, every TCR beta chain was defined by the combination of its CDR3 amino acid sequence and its V-gene family, and reads without a unique V-gene family were dropped. As a way to deal with suspected cross-contamination and a sequencing artifact, a later analysis dropped under 600 nucleotide sequences that were highly shared and had low generation probability. For each public chain, a later analysis derived a clonal expansion index from normalized ranks of inferred template counts within each repertoire. Generation probabilities in a later analysis came from a VDJ recombination model fitted to out-of-frame rearrangements, and those results were checked against IGoR. In a later analysis, TCR-TCR, TCR-HLA and TCR-CMV co-occurrence was scored with hypergeometric tests, and a repertoire-size bias correction was applied to TCR pairs. To estimate false discovery rates, a later analysis permuted the HLA or CMV assignments 20 times. In a later analysis, co-occurring TCRs were grouped using DBSCAN, and TCRdist sequence similarity was added for clustering within HLA-allele-positive subsets. Co-occurrence clustering excluded repertoires with fewer than 30,000 or more than 120,000 public chains, plus five with anomalous nucleotide sharing. Here the immuneACCESS table is served through TCRdb, limited to in-frame sequences with V and J called. Missing clones are a known gap in these copies; in checked studies unresolved V genes cover under half, and the rest lacks a known reason. Clone size and V and J calls were adopted from that table, with D and trimming inferred from the DNA. The sample includes fewer than 200,000 clones, with approximately 12% observed a single time. The leading ten clones occupy 7.5% to 10% of the sample.

The CDR3 runs 14 amino acids, cysteine and phenylalanine included. Of all the DNA, just the CDR3 is kept, 42 bases in frame from base 1. From a lookup of the germline V gene, CDR1 and CDR2 are SGHRS and YFSETQ. Relative to germline, V is 5 bases shorter and J is 1 base shorter, with 11 bases between their ends. The V gene is TRBV5-1 and the J gene is TRBJ2-3; the D gene identity is not certain. The sequenced sample was PBMCs. The receptor was isolated from a man aged 50-59 years in good health and CMV-seropositive. The DNA is TGCGCCAGCAGTCAGGCCTGGGGCACAGATACGCAGTATTTT. This encodes CASSQAWGTDTQYF.